A single sample is the source of the 21 T cell receptor beta chains below, sequenced in a study of glioma-infiltrating T cells after dendritic cell vaccination. Sequencing was performed with immunoSEQ multiplex PCR; in TCRdb, only in-frame clones are kept and a portion is missing. The data hold tens of thousands of clones, with roughly 85% observed a single time. Indicated time point: after dendritic cell vaccination, including at tumor progression/relapse. The source was blood, collected after dendritic cell vaccination. The receptors were gathered from a human donor with glioblastoma.

The genes are TRBV4-1 and TRBJ1-2; TRBD1 agrees at 10 bases. Germline assignment: CDR1 MGHRA and CDR2 YSYEKL. The CDR3 totals 15 residues. The junction had 5 bases not matched to a gene; V was cut back by 4 bases and J by 3 bases. CDR3 nucleotide sequence: TGCGCCAGCAGCCGCCCCGGGACAGGGGACTATGGCTACACCTTC. As protein: CASSRPGTGDYGYTF.

V gene TRBV27 combines with J gene TRBJ2-1, with 8 bases matching TRBD1. Germline loops: CDR1 MNHEY, CDR2 SMNVEV (reference sequence). The CDR3 loop spans 15 amino acids. V lost 6 bases, J lost 4 bases, and 8 bases stayed unmatched. The CDR3 loop is CASSLQGAVYNEQFF. As DNA, the CDR3 is TGTGCCAGCAGCCTGCAGGGGGCGGTGTACAATGAGCAGTTCTTC.

The CDR3 reads CAWKRTVQETQYF. CDR3 bases: TGTGCCTGGAAGAGGACAGTTCAAGAGACCCAGTACTTC. V usage is TRBV30 and J usage is TRBJ2-5; possibly TRBD1 for D (6 bases). Germline V lookup: CDR1 GTSNPN, CDR2 SVGIG (reference sequence). The CDR3 loop spans 13 amino acids. V was trimmed by 4 bases and J by 2 bases, leaving 11 bases between them.

This chain connects TRBV5-4 to TRBJ2-1, with D perhaps TRBD2 (6 bases). Germline CDR1 and CDR2: SGHNT and YYREEE (reference sequence). Trimming took 1 base from V and 0 from J, leaving 14 bases between them. The CDR3 is 17 residues long. This chain's CDR3 is CASSLPGEVSSYNEQFF. The CDR3 nucleotides are TGTGCCAGCAGCTTGCCGGGGGAAGTCTCCTCCTACAATGAGCAGTTCTTC.

The chain recombines TRBV6-1 with TRBJ2-7; TRBD1 might be the D (6 bases). V was cut by 7 bases and J by 3 bases, with 16 bases left in between. This CDR3 contains 14 residues. Germline CDR1 is MNHNS and CDR2 is SASEGT. The chain's CDR3 is CASTEGVVVYEQYF. CDR3 bases: TGTGCCAGCACAGAGGGGGTCGTAGTCTACGAGCAGTACTTC.

The gene calls are TRBV28 and TRBJ2-1; 12 positions match TRBD2. This CDR3 is built from 16 residues. CDR1 MDHEN and CDR2 SYDVKM come from the germline V gene. V was clipped by 6 bases and J by 9 bases; unmatched bases: 12. The CDR3 loop is CASSPWASGRVVEQFF. In nucleotides, the CDR3 is TGTGCCAGCAGCCCATGGGCTAGCGGGAGGGTGGTTGAGCAGTTCTTC.

Here the CDR3 DNA reads TGTGCCAGCAGTGCCGCAGCTCGGGATGAGCAGTTCTTC. This gives the protein CASSAAARDEQFF. This sequence joins TRBV6-4 and TRBJ2-1; D ambiguous. V lost 4 bases, J lost 8 bases, and 12 bases lay in between. This CDR3 region has 13 residues. The germline V gene has CDR1 MRHNA and CDR2 SNTAGT.

The rearrangement uses TRBV28 and TRBJ1-4; 7 bases align to TRBD1. The CDR3 has 15 residues. Germline V gene lookup returns CDR1 MDHEN and CDR2 SYDVKM. V was pared by 8 bases and J by 6 bases, with 12 bases of the junction left unmatched. CDR3 amino acids: CASGLPTGTDEKLFF. Here the CDR3 DNA reads TGTGCCAGCGGACTACCGACAGGGACGGATGAAAAACTGTTTTTT.

This chain joins TRBV2 and TRBJ1-1, with D perhaps matching TRBD1 (5 bases). The CDR3 is 13 amino acids. CDR1 is SNHLY, CDR2 FYNNEI, per germline. Trimming left V 6 bases short and J 2 bases short, with 10 bases between. In DNA form, the CDR3 reads TGTGCCAGCAGGCAAGACAGCAACACTGAAGCTTTCTTT. Protein: CASRQDSNTEAFF.

The chain is built from TRBV15 and TRBJ2-1; TRBD1 matches 10 bases. After removal of 5 bases from V and 8 bases from J, the junction contained 9 bases not matched to a gene. The CDR3 has 15 amino acids. The germline V gene has CDR1 LNHNV and CDR2 YYDKDF (reference sequence). CDR3 bases: TGTGCCACCAGCCCCCGGACAGGGGGAAGCGATGAGCAGTTCTTC. Encoded protein: CATSPRTGGSDEQFF.

CDR3 coding DNA: TGCGCCAGCAGCTCGAGGAGCCACACAGATACGCAGTATTTT. Its protein is CASSSRSHTDTQYF. The chain links TRBV5-1 to TRBJ2-3; no definite D call. V was pared by 3 bases and J by 2 bases, with 10 bases between. CDR1 is SGHRS and CDR2 is YFSETQ in the germline V gene. The CDR3 runs to 14 residues.

This sequence joins TRBV28 and TRBJ2-7; 10 bases map to TRBD2. J gave up 4 bases and V 5 bases, and 11 bases lay outside the gene matches. This CDR3 has 16 residues. The germline V gene encodes CDR1 MDHEN and CDR2 SYDVKM. CDR3 amino acids: CASSGPSGSLGYEQYF. DNA of the CDR3: TGTGCCAGCAGTGGCCCTAGCGGGAGTCTTGGATACGAGCAGTACTTC.

The CDR3 region has the DNA TGTGCCAGCAGCGGACAGGGAGGGGGGTACGAGCAGTACTTC. Translation gives CASSGQGGGYEQYF. The genes are TRBV6-5 and TRBJ2-5, with D maybe TRBD1 (8 bases). The better agreement between TRBJ2-7 and the DNA end casts doubt on the J call. The CDR3 sequence is 14 residues long. In germline, CDR1 is MNHEY, CDR2 SVGAGI.

J is TRBJ2-5 and V is TRBV5-1; no firm D call. Per the germline V gene, CDR1 is SGHRS and CDR2 is YFSETQ. Trimming shortened V by 1 base and J by 1 base, and 5 bases separated the two germline ends. CDR3 length: 13 amino acids. The CDR3 DNA follows: TGCGCCAGCAGCTTGATCGGCCAAGAGACCCAGTACTTC. Protein product: CASSLIGQETQYF. The full variable domain, its missing parts supplied by reference TRBV5-1 and TRBJ2-5, is KAGVTQTPRYLIKTRGQQVTLSCSPISGHRSVSWYQQTPGQGLQFLFEYFSETQRNKGNFPGRFSGRQFSNSRSEMNVSTLELGDSALYLCASSLIGQETQYFGPGTRLLVL.

This chain joins TRBV29-1 and TRBJ2-3; perhaps TRBD2 as D (5 bases). CDR3 length: 13 amino acids. The V end was cut by 6 bases, the J end by 2 bases, with 12 bases between. Germline loops: CDR1 SQVTM, CDR2 ANQGSEA. In DNA, the CDR3 is TGCAGCGTGCCGGGATCCAACACAGATACGCAGTATTTT. Protein product: CSVPGSNTDTQYF.

This clone was seen a single time. J is TRBJ2-2 and V is TRBV18; D possibly corresponds to TRBD2 (6 bases). This CDR3 is built from 14 residues. V lost 6 bases, J lost 0 bases, and 8 bases lay in between. CDR1 is KGHSH and CDR2 is LQKENI in the germline V gene. CDR3 region: CASSAGPNTGELFF. In nucleotides, the CDR3 is TGTGCCAGCTCGGCGGGACCGAACACCGGGGAGCTGTTTTTT.

J is TRBJ2-1 and V is TRBV4-1, with 11 bases fitting TRBD2. The germline V gene has CDR1 MGHRA and CDR2 YSYEKL. The ends lost 0 bases at V and 6 bases at J; junction bases unmatched: 4. The CDR3 is 16 residues long. CDR3 loop: CASSQELAGGRNEQFF. CDR3 nucleotide sequence: TGCGCCAGCAGCCAAGAATTAGCGGGGGGGCGCAATGAGCAGTTCTTC.

This clone was observed a handful of times. The V and J genes are TRBV6-5 and TRBJ2-2, with D perhaps matching TRBD2 (5 bases). Trimming shortened V by 6 bases and J by 5 bases, and 7 bases separated the two germline ends. The CDR3 has 12 residues. Germline CDR1 and CDR2: MNHEY and SVGAGI. The CDR3 loop reads CASRLGTGELFF. CDR3 bases: TGTGCCAGCAGACTAGGGACCGGGGAGCTGTTTTTT.

This clone showed up just once. V and J are TRBV6-5 and TRBJ2-6, with 7 bases aligning to TRBD1. CDR3 length equals 14 residues. Germline assignment: CDR1 MNHEY and CDR2 SVGAGI. V was clipped by 8 bases and J by 6 bases; unmatched bases: 7. In DNA, the CDR3 is TGTGCCAGCCGGACAGGTTTATCGGCCAACGTCCTGACTTTC. It specifies CASRTGLSANVLTF.

This clone occurred a few times. The chain carries TRBV6-5 and TRBJ1-2; D unresolved. V was trimmed by 2 bases and J by 3 bases, leaving 7 bases between them. From germline, CDR1 is MNHEY and CDR2 SVGAGI. There are 13 residues in the CDR3. CDR3 nucleotide sequence: TGTGCCAGCAGTTACGGGCCCTACTATGGCTACACCTTC. It encodes CASSYGPYYGYTF.

This chain connects TRBV6-4 to TRBJ1-1; no clear D. The CDR3 contains 13 residues. CDR1 MRHNA and CDR2 SNTAGT come from the germline V gene. V was pared by 6 bases and J by 1 base, with 9 bases between. CDR3 DNA: TGTGCCAGCAGCAGCGGGTCGAACACTGAAGCTTTCTTT. It encodes CASSSGSNTEAFF.